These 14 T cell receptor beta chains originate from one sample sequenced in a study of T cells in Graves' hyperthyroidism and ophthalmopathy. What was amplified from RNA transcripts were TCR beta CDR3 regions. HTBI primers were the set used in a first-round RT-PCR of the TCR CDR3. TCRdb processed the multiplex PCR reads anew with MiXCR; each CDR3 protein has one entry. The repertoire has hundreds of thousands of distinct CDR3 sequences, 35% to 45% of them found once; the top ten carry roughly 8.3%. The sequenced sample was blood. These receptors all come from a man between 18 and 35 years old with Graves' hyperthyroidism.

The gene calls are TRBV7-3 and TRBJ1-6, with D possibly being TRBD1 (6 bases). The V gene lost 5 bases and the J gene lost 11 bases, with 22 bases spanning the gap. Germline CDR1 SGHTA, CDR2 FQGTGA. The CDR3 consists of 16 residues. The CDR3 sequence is CASSLRLTGPGAPLHF. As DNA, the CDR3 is TGTGCCAGCAGCCTCCGTTTGACAGGACCCGGAGCACCCCTCCACTTT. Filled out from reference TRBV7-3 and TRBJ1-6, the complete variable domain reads GAGVSQTPSNKVTEKGKYVELRCDPISGHTALYWYRQSLGQGPEFLIYFQGTGAADDSGLPNDRFFAVRPEGSVSTLKIQRTERGDSAVYLCASSLRLTGPGAPLHFGNGTRLTVT.

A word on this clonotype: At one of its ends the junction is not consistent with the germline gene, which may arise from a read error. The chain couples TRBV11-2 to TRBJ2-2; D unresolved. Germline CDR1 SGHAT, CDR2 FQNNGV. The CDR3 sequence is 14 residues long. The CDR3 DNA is TGTGCCAACAGCTTTTCCGTTAGCACCGGGGAGCTGTTTTTT. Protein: CANSFSVSTGELFF.

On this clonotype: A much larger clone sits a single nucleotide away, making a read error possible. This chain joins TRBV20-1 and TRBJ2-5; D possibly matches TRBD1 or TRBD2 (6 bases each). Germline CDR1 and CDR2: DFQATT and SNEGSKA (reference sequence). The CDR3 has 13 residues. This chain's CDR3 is CSEELRGQETRYF. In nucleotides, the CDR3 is TGCAGTGAAGAGTTACGGGGGCAAGAGACCCGGTACTTC.

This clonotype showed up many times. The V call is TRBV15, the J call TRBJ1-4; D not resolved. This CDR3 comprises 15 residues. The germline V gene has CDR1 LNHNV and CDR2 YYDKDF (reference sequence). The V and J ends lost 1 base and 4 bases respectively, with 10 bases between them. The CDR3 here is CATSRVGDINEKLFF. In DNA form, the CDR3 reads TGTGCCACCAGCAGAGTCGGCGACATTAATGAAAAACTGTTTTTT.

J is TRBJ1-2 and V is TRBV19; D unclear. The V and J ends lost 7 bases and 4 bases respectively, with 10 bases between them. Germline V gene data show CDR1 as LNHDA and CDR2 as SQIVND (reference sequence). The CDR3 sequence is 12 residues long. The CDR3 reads CASTAGLYGYTF. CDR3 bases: TGTGCCAGTACGGCCGGCCTCTATGGCTACACCTTC.

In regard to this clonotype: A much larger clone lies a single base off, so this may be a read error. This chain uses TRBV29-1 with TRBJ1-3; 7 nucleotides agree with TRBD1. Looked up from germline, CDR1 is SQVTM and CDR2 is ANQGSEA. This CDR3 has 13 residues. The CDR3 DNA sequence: TGCAGCGTTGTGGACAGGATTGGAAGCACCATATATTTT. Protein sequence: CSVVDRIGSTIYF.

In DNA form, the CDR3 reads TGCGCCAGCAGCGTTGTTAGGAGCTACCAAGAGACCCAGTACTTC. It translates to CASSVVRSYQETQYF. The chain joins TRBV5-1 to TRBJ2-5; no clear D. Germline V gene data show CDR1 as SGHRS and CDR2 as YFSETQ. The CDR3 loop spans 15 amino acids. Trimming took 4 bases from V and 0 from J, leaving 13 bases between them.

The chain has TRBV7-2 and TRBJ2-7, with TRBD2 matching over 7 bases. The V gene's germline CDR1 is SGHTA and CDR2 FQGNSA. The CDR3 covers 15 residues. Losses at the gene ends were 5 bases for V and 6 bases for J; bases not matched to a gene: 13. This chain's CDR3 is CASSRLLATKGEQYF. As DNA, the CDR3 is TGTGCCAGCAGCCGTTTACTAGCGACAAAAGGCGAGCAGTACTTC. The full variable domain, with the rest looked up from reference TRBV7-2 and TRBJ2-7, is GAGVSQSPSNKVTEKGKDVELRCDPISGHTALYWYRQSLGQGLEFLIYFQGNSAPDKSGLPSDRFSAERTGGSVSTLTIQRTQQEDSAVYLCASSRLLATKGEQYFGPGTRLTVT.

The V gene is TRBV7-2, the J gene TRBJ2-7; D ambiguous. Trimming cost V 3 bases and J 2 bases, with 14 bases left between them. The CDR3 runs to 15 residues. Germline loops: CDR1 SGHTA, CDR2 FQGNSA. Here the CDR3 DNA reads TGTGCCAGCAGCTTCTATTCGGTCTTTCCCTACGAGCAGTACTTC. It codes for CASSFYSVFPYEQYF.

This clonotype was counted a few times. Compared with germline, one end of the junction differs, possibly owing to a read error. The DNA for the CDR3 is TGTGCTAGCAGCTTACCGCCTGGACAATCCCCTGAAGCTTTCTTT. It is translated as CASSLPPGQSPEAFF. This chain connects TRBV7-9 to TRBJ1-1; possible D gene TRBD1, 5 bases. The CDR3 extends over 15 amino acids. Germline loops: CDR1 SEHNR, CDR2 FQNEAQ (reference sequence).

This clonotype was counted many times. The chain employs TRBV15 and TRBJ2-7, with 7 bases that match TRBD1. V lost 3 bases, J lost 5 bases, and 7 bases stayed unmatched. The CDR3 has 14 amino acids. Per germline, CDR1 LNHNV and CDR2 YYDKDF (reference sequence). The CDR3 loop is CATSSPDRANEQYF. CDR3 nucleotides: TGTGCCACCAGCAGCCCCGACAGGGCGAACGAGCAGTACTTC.

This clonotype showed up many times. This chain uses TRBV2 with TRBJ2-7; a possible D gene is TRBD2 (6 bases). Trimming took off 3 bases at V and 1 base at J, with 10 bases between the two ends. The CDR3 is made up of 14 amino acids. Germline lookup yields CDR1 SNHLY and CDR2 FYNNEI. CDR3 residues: CASSERLGSYEQYF. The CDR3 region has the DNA TGTGCCAGCAGTGAGCGACTAGGTTCCTACGAGCAGTACTTC.

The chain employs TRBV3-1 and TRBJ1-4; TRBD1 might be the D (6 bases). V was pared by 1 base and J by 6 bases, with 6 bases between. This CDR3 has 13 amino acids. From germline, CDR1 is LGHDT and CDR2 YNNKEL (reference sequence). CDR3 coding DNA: TGTGCCAGCAGCCAAGGGACAGATGAAAAACTGTTTTTT. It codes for CASSQGTDEKLFF.

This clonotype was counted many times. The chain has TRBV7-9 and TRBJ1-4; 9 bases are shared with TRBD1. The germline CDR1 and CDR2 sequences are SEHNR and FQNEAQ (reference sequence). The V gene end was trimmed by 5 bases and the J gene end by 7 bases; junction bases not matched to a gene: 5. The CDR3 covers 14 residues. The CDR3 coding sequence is TGTGCCAGCAGCCCGGGACAGGGTGGTGAAAAACTGTTTTTT. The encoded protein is CASSPGQGGEKLFF. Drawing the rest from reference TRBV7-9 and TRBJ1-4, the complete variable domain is DTGVSQNPRHKITKRGQNVTFRCDPISEHNRLYWYRQTLGQGPEFLTYFQNEAQLEKSRLLSDRFSAERPKGSFSTLEIQRTEQGDSAMYLCASSPGQGGEKLFFGSGTQLSVL.